This TCR beta chain was recovered during a study of blood T cell repertoires in COVID-19. Study background: Samples taken during acute and convalescent COVID-19 were collected in the United States, Italy and Spain.

During active infection, Seattle patients enrolled and were then monitored through disease. The V and J ends lost 5 bases and 8 bases respectively, with 19 bases between them. CDR1 SGHAT and CDR2 FQNNGV come from the germline V gene. There are 15 residues in the CDR3. Methods used by the authors: Reference gene primer amplification gave estimated nucleated cell counts. TCRdb's copy holds only in-frame clones and misses some; the assay was immunoSEQ multiplex PCR. V, J and clone size were drawn from that table, and D and trimming were deduced from the DNA. The sample consists of 250,000 or so clones, approximately 88% of them appearing once.

The chain couples TRBV11-2 to TRBJ2-1, with D possibly TRBD2 on 6 matching bases. The clonotype was recovered from a woman aged 25 to 39 with COVID-19, enrolled during active disease. Sequencing used peripheral blood. CDR3 nucleotide sequence: TGTGCCAGCAGCCAAGTCGCCGGGAGTTGGTATGAGCAGTTCTTC. Its protein is CASSQVAGSWYEQFF.